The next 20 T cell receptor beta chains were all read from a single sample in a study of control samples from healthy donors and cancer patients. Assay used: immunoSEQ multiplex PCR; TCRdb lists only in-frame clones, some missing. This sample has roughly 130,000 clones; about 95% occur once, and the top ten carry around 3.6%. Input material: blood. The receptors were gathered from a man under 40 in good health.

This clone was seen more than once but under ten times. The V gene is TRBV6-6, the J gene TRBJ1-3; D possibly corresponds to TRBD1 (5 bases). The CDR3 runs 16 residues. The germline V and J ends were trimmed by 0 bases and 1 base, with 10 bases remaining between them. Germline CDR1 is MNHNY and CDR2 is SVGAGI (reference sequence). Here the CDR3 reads CASSYSEEGSGNTIYF. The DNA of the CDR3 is TGTGCCAGCAGTTACTCGGAGGAGGGGTCTGGAAACACCATATATTTT.

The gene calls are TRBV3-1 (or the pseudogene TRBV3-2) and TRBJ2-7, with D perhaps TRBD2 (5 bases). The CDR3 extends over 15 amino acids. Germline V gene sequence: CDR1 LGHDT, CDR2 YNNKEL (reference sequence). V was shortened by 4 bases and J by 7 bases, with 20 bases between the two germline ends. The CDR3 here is CASSLGRQTSGEQYF. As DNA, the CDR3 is TGTGCCAGCAGCCTAGGTAGACAAACCTCGGGAGAGCAGTACTTC.

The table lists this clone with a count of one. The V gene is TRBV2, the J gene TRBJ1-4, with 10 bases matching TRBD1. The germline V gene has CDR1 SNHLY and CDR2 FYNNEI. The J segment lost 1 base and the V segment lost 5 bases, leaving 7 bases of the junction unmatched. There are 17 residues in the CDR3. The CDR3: CASSRTGGEGTNEKLFF. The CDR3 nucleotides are TGTGCCAGCAGTAGGACAGGGGGTGAAGGAACTAATGAAAAACTGTTTTTT.

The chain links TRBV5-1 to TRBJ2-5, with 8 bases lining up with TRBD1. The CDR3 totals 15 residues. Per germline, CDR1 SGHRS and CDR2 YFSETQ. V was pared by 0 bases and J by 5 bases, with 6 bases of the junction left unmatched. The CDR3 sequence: CASSLGQGFEETQYF. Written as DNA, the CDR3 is TGCGCCAGCAGCTTGGGACAGGGGTTCGAGGAGACCCAGTACTTC. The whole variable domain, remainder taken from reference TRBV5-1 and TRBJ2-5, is KAGVTQTPRYLIKTRGQQVTLSCSPISGHRSVSWYQQTPGQGLQFLFEYFSETQRNKGNFPGRFSGRQFSNSRSEMNVSTLELGDSALYLCASSLGQGFEETQYFGPGTRLLVL.

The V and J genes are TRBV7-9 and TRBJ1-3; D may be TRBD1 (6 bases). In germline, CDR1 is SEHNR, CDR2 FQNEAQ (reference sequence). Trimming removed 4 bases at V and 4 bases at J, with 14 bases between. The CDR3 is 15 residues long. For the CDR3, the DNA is TGTGCCAGCAGCTCCCGGGACATAGAAGGAAACACCATATATTTT. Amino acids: CASSSRDIEGNTIYF. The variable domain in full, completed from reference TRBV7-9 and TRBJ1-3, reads DTGVSQNPRHKITKRGQNVTFRCDPISEHNRLYWYRQTLGQGPEFLTYFQNEAQLEKSRLLSDRFSAERPKGSFSTLEIQRTEQGDSAMYLCASSSRDIEGNTIYFGEGSWLTVV.

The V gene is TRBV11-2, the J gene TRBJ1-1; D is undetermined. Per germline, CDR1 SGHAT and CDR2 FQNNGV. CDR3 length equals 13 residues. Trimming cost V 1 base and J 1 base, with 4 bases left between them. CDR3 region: CASSLVTNTEAFF. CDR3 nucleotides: TGTGCCAGCAGCTTAGTGACGAACACTGAAGCTTTCTTT.

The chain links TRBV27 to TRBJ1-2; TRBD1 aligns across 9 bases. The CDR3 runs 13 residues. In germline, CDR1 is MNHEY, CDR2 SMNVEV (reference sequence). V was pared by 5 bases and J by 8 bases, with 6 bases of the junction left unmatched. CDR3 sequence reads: CASSLGTGRGYTF. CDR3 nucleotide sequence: TGTGCCAGCAGTCTGGGGACAGGGCGCGGCTACACCTTC.

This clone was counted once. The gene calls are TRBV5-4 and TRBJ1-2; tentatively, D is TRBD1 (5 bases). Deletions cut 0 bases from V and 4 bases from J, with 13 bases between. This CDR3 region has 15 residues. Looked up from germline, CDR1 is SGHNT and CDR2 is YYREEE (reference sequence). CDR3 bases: TGTGCCAGCAGCTTGGCCCCGGAGACAGCCTATGGCTACACCTTC. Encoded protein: CASSLAPETAYGYTF.

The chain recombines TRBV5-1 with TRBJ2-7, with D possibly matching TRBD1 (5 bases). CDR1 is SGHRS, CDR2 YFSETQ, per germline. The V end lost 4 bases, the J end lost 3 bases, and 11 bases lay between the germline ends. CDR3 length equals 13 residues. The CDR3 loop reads CASSVGADYEQYF. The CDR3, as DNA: TGCGCCAGCAGCGTAGGGGCTGACTACGAGCAGTACTTC.

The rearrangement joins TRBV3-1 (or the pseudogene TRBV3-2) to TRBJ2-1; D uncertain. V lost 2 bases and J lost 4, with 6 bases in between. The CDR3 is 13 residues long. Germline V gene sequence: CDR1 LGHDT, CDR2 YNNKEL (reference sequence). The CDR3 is CASSQSDYNEQFF. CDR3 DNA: TGTGCCAGCAGCCAAAGTGATTACAATGAGCAGTTCTTC.

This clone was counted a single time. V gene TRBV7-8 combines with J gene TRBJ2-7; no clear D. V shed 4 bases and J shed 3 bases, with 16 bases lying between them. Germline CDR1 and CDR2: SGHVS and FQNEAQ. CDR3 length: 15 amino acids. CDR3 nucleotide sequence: TGTGCCAGCAGCTGGAGTAGGGATTGGGGCTACGAGCAGTACTTC. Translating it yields CASSWSRDWGYEQYF. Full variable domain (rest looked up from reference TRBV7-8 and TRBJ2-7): GAGVSQSPRYKVAKRGQDVALRCDPISGHVSLFWYQQALGQGPEFLTYFQNEAQLDKSGLPSDRFFAERPEGSVSTLKIQRTQQEDSAVYLCASSWSRDWGYEQYFGPGTRLTVT.

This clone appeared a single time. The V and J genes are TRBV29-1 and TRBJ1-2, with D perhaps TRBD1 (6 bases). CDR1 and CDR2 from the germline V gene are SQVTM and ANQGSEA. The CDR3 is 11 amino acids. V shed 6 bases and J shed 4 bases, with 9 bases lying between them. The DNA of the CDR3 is TGCAGCGTGGCGGACAGCTATGGCTACACCTTC. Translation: CSVADSYGYTF.

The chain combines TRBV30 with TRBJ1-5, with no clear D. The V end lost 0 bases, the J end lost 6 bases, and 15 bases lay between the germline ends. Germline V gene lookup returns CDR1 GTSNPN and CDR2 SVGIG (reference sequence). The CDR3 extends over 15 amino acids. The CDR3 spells CAWSVGHKWSQPQHF. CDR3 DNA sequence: TGTGCCTGGAGTGTAGGGCACAAATGGTCTCAGCCCCAGCATTTT.

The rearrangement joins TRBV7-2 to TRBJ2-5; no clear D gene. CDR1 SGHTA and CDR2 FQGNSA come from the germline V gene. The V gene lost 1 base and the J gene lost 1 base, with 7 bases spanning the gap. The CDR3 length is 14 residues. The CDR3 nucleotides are TGTGCCAGCAGCTTAGACTGGTCCCAAGAGACCCAGTACTTC. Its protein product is CASSLDWSQETQYF.

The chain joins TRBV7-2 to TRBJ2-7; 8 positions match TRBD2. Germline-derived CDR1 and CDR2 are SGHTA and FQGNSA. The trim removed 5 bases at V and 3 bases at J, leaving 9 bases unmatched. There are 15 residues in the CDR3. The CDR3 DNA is TGTGCCAGCAGCCCGGGAGGGCCCATCGGCTACGAGCAGTACTTC. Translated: CASSPGGPIGYEQYF.

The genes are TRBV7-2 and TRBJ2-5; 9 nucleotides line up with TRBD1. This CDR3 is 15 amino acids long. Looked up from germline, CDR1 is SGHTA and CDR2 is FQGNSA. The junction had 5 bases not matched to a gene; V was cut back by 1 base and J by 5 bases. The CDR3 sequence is CASSLVGTGYETQYF. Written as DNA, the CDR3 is TGTGCCAGCAGCTTAGTTGGGACAGGGTACGAGACCCAGTACTTC.

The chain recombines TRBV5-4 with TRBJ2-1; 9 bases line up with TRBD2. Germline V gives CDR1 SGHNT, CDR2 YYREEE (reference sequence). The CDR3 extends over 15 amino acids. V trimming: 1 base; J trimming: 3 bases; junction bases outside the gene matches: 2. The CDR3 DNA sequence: TGTGCCAGCAGCTTGAGTAGCGGGGGCTACAATGAGCAGTTCTTC. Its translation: CASSLSSGGYNEQFF.

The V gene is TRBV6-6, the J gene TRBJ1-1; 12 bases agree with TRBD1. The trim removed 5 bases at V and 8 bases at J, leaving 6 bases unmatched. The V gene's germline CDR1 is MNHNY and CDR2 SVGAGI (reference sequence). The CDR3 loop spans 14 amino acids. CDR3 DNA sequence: TGTGCCAGCAGTCAAAGGGACAGGGGGCGGGAAGCTTTCTTT. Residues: CASSQRDRGREAFF.

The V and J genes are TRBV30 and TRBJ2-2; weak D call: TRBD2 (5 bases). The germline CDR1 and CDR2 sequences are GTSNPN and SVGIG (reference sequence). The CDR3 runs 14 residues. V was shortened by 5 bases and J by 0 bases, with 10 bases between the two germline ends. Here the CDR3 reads CAWGRAPNTGELFF. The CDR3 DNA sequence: TGTGCCTGGGGGCGGGCACCGAACACCGGGGAGCTGTTTTTT.

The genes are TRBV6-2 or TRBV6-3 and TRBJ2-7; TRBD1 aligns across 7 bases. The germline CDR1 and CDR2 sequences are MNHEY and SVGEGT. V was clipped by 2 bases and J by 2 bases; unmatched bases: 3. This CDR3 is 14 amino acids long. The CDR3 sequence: CASSYMGQTYEQYF. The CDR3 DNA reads TGTGCCAGCAGTTACATGGGACAGACCTACGAGCAGTACTTC.